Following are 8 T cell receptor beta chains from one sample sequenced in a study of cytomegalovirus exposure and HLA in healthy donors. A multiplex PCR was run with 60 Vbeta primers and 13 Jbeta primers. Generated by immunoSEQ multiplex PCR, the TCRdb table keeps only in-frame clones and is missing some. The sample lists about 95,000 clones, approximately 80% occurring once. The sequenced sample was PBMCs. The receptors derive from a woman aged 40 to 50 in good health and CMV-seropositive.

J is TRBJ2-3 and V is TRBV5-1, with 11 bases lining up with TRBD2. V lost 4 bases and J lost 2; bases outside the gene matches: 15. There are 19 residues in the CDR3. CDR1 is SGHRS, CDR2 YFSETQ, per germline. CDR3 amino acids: CASSTPEIPGLAVTDTQYF. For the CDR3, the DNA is TGCGCCAGCAGCACGCCTGAAATCCCGGGACTAGCGGTCACAGATACGCAGTATTTT. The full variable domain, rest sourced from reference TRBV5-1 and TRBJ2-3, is KAGVTQTPRYLIKTRGQQVTLSCSPISGHRSVSWYQQTPGQGLQFLFEYFSETQRNKGNFPGRFSGRQFSNSRSEMNVSTLELGDSALYLCASSTPEIPGLAVTDTQYFGPGTRLTVL.

The CDR3 sequence: CASSLARGSSYNEQFF. CDR3 sequence (DNA): TGTGCCAGCAGCTTGGCTCGAGGGAGCTCCTACAATGAGCAGTTCTTC. This rearrangement joins TRBV5-6 to TRBJ2-1; a possible D gene is TRBD2 (5 bases). Trimming stripped 0 bases from V and 0 bases from J, with 10 bases between. Per germline, CDR1 SGHDT and CDR2 YYEEEE. The CDR3 length is 16 residues.

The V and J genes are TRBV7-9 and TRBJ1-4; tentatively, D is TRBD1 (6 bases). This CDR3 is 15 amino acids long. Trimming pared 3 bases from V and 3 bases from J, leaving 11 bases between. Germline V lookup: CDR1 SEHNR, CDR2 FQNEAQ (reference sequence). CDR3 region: CASSLGGHANEKLFF. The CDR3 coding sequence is TGTGCCAGCAGCTTGGGGGGGCATGCTAATGAAAAACTGTTTTTT.

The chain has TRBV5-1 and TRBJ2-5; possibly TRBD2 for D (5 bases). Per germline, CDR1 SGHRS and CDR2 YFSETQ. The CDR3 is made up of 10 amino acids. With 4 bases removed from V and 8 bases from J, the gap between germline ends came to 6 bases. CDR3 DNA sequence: TGCGCCAGCAGCCCGGGAACCCAGTACTTC. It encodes CASSPGTQYF.

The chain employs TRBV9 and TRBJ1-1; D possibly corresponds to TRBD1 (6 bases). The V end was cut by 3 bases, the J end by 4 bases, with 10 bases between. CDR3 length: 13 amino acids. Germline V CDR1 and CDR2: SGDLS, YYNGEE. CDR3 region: CASSAGVATEAFF. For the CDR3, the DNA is TGTGCCAGCAGCGCAGGGGTAGCCACTGAAGCTTTCTTT. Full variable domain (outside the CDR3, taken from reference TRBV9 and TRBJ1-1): DSGVTQTPKHLITATGQRVTLRCSPRSGDLSVYWYQQSLDQGLQFLIQYYNGEERAKGNILERFSAQQFPDLHSELNLSSLELGDSALYFCASSAGVATEAFFGQGTRLTVV.

DNA of the CDR3: TGTGCCTGGAGTGTATCGGCAGGGGGTCGGGAAGCTTTCTTT. It yields the protein CAWSVSAGGREAFF. The rearrangement uses TRBV30 and TRBJ1-1; 7 nucleotides align to TRBD1. V trimming: 0 bases; J trimming: 8 bases; junction bases outside the gene matches: 9. Germline V gene data show CDR1 as GTSNPN and CDR2 as SVGIG (reference sequence). The CDR3 spans 14 residues.

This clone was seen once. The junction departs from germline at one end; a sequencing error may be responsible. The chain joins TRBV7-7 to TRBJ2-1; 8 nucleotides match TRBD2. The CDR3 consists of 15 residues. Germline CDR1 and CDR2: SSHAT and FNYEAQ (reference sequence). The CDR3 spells CASSPEGTSYNEQFF. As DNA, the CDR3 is TGTGCTAGCAGCCCAGAAGGGACTAGCTACAATGAGCAGTTCTTC. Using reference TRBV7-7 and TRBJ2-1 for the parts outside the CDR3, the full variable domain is GAGVSQSPRYKVTKRGQDVTLRCDPISSHATLYWYQQALGQGPEFLTYFNYEAQPDKSGLPSDRFSAERPEGSISTLTIQRTEQRDSAMYRCASSPEGTSYNEQFFGPGTRLTVL.

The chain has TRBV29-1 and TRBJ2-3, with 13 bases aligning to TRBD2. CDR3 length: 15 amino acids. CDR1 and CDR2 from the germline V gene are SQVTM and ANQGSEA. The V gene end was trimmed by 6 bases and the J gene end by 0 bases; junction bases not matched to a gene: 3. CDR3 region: CSVGTSGASTDTQYF. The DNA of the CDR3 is TGCAGCGTCGGGACTAGCGGGGCTAGCACAGATACGCAGTATTTT.